This TCR beta chain was sequenced for a study of early T cells in non-severe SARS-CoV-2 infection. This clonotype showed up just a few times. Germline-derived CDR1 and CDR2 are MDHEN and SYDVKM. The J segment lost 1 base and the V segment lost 5 bases, leaving 14 bases of the junction unmatched. This CDR3 is built from 17 residues. TCRdb reprocessed the 5' RACE reads with MiXCR, giving one entry per CDR3 protein. The sample shows 55,000 to 65,000 distinct CDR3 sequences, roughly an eighth of them seen only once. V gene TRBV28 combines with J gene TRBJ2-7; 7 nucleotides match TRBD1. This TCR was recovered from an adult who was a healthcare worker with PCR-confirmed SARS-CoV-2 infection or an uninfected control (not recorded which). The input for sequencing was whole blood, taken at baseline. The CDR3, as DNA: TGTGCCAGCAGTCCCATGTTAACCGGGGACAGTTCCTACGAGCAGTACTTC. Residues: CASSPMLTGDSSYEQYF.